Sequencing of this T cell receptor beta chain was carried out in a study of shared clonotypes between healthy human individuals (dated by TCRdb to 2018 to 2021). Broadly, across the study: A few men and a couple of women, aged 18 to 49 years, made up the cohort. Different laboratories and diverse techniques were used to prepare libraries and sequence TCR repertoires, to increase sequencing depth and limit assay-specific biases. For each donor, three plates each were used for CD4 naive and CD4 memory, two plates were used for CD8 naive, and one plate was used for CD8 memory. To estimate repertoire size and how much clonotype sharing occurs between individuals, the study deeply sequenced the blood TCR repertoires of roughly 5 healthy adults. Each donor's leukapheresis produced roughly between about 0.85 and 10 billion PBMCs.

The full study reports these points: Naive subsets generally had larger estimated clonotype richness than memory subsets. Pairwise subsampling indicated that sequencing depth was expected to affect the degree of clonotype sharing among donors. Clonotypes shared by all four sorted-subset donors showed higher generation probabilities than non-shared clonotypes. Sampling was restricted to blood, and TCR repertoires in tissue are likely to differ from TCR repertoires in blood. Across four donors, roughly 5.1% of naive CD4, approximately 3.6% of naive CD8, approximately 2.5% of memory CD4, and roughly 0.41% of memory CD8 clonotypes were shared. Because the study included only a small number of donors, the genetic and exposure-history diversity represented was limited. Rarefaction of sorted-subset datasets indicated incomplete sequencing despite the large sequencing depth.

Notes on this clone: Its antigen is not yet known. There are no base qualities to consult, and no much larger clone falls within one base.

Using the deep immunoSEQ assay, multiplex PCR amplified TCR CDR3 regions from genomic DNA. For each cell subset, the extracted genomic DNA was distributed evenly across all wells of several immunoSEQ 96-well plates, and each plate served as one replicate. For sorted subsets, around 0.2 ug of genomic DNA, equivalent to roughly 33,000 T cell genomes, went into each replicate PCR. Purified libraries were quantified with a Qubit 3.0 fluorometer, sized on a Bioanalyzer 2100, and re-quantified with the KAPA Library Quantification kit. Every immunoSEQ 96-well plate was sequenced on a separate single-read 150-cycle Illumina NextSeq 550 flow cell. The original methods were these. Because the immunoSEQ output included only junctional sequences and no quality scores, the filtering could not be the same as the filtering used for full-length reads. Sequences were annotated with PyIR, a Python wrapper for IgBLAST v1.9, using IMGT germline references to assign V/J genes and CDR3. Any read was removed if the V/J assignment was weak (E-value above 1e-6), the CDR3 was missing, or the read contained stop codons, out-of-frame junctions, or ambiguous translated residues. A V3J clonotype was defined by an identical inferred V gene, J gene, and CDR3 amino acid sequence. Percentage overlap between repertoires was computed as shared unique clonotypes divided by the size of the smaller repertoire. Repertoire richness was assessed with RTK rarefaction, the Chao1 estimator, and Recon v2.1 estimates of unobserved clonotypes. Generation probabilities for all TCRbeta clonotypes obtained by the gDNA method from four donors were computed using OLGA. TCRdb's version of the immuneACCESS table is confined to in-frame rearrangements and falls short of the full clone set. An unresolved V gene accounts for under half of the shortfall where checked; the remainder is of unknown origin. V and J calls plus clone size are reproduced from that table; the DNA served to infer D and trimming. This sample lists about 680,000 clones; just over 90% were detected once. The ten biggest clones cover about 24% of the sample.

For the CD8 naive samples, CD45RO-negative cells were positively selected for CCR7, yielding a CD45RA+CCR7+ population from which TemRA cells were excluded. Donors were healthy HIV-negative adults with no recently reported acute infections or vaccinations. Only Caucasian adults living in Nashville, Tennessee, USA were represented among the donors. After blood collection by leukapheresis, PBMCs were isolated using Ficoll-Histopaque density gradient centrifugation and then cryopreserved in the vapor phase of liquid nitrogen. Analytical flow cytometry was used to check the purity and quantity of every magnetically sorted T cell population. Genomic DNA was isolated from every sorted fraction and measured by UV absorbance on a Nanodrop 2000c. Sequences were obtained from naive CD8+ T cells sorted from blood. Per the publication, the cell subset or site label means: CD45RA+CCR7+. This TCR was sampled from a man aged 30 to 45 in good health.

This receptor has the CDR3 CASSFNAYEQYF. The DNA sequence is TGCGCCAGCAGCTTTAACGCTTACGAGCAGTACTTC. The sequence joins TRBV5-1 to TRBJ2-7; a confident D gene designation cannot be given. Including the terminal cysteine and phenylalanine, the CDR3 comprises 12 residues. The CDR3 DNA has 36 bases and is translated from base 1. Based on the germline V gene, the CDR1 and CDR2 sequences are SGHRS and YFSETQ. Cut back by 2 bases and 4 bases, the V and J ends lie 7 bases apart.